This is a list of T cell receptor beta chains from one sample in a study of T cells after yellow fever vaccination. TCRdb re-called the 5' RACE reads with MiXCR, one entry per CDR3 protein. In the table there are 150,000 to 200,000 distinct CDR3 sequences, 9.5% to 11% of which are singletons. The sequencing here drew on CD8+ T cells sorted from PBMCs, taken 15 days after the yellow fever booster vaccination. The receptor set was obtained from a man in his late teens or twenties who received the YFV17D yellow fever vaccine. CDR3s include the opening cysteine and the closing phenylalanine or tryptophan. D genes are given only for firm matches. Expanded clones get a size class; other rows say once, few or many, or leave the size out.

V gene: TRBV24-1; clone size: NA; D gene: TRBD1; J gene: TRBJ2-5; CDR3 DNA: TGTGCCACCAGTGAGAAGGGACAGACCTGGAGGGAGACCCAGTACTTC; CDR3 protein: CATSEKGQTWRETQYF
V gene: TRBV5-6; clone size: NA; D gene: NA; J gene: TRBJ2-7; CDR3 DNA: TGTGCCAGCAGCGTGGGGGCCAGTTACGAGCAGTACTTC; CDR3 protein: CASSVGASYEQYF
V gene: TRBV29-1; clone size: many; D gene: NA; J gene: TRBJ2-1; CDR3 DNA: TGCAGCACCGGGTACAATGAGCAGTTCTTC; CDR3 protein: CSTGYNEQFF
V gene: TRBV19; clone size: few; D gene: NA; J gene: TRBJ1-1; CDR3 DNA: TGTGCCAGTACCTTTTCACAGTTTGAAGCTTTCTTT; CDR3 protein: CASTFSQFEAFF
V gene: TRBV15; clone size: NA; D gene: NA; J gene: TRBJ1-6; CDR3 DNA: TGTGCCACCAGCAGAGAGCCCTCGAGCTCCTATAATTCACCCCTCCACTTT; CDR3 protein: CATSREPSSSYNSPLHF
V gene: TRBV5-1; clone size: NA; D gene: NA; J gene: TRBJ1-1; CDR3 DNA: TGCGCCAGCAGCGACCGGACAACGCAGAACACTGAAGCTTTCTTT; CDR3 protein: CASSDRTTQNTEAFF
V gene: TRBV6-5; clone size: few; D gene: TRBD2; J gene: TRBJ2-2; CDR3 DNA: TGTGCCAGCAGCACCCACGCGGGAGAGAACACCGGGGAGCTGTTTTTT; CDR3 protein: CASSTHAGENTGELFF
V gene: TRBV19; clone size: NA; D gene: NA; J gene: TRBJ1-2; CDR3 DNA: TGTGCCAGTAGGCCAGGGTGGGGTGGCTACACCTTC; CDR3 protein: CASRPGWGGYTF
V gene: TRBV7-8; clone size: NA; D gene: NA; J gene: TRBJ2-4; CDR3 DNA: TGTGCCAGCAGCACCACAGGGAGGATTCCCAAAAACATTCAGTACTTC; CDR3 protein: CASSTTGRIPKNIQYF
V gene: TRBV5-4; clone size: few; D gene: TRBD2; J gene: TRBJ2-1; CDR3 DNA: TGTGCCAGCAGCCCGGCGGGACTAGCATCCTGGAATGAGCAGTTCTTC; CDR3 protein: CASSPAGLASWNEQFF
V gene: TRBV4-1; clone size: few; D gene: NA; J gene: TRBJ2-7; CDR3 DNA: TGCGCCAGCAGCCAAACCAGAACAGCCTACGAGCAGTACTTC; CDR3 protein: CASSQTRTAYEQYF
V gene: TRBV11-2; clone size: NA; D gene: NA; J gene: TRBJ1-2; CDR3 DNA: TGTGCCAGCAGCTCCAGGGGAGATGACAATGGCTACACCTTC; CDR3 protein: CASSSRGDDNGYTF
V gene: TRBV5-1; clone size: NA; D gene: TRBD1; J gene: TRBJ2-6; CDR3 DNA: TGCGCCAGCAAGTATCTGGGACAGGGGCCTCTCTCTGGGGCCAACGTCCTGACTTTC; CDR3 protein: CASKYLGQGPLSGANVLTF
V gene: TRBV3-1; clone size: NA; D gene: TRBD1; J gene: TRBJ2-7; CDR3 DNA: TGTGCCAGCAGCCACGGACAGGGGCCCGCCTACGAGCAGTACTTC; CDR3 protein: CASSHGQGPAYEQYF
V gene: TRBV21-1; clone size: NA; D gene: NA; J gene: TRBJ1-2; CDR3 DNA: TGTGCCAGCAGCACCCCGACAGGGTACTATGGCTACACCTTC; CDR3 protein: CASSTPTGYYGYTF
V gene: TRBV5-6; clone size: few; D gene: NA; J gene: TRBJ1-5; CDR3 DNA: TGTGCCAGCCGAATCCGGGACAGCAATCAGCCCCAGCATTTT; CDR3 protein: CASRIRDSNQPQHF
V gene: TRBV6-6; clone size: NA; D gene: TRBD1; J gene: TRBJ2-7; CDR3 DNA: TGTGCCAGCAGCCCCGGGACAGGGTTTCGCGAGCAGTACTTC; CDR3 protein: CASSPGTGFREQYF
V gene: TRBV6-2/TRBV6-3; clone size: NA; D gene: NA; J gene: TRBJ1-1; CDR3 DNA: TGTGCCAGCAGTTACTCGCTGGGTTTGAACACTGAAGCTTTCTTT; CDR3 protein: CASSYSLGLNTEAFF
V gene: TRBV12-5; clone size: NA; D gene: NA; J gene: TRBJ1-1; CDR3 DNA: TGTGCTAGTGGTTTCGTGGGTGCTGAAGCTTTCTTT; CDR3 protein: CASGFVGAEAFF
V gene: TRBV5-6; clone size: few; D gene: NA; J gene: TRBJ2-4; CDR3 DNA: TGTGCCAGCGCTCGGAACCTAGCCAAAAACATTCAGTACTTC; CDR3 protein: CASARNLAKNIQYF
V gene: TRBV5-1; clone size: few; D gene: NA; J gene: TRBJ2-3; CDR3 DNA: TGCGCCAGCAGCCAGGGGACTACTTTCTATAGCACAGATACGCAGTATTTT; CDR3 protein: CASSQGTTFYSTDTQYF
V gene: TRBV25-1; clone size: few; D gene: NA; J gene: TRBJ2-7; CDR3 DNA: TGTGCCAGCAGTGAATCCTACGAGCAGTACTTC; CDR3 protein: CASSESYEQYF
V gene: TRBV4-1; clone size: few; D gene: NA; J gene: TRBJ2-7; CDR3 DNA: TGCGCCAGCAGCCATGACAGGTCTTACGAGCAGTACTTC; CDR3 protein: CASSHDRSYEQYF
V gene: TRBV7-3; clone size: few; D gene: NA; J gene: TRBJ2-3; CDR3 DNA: TGTGCCAGCAGCTCGATAGGGCTCCTTGTGTCAGATACGCAGTATTTT; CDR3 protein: CASSSIGLLVSDTQYF
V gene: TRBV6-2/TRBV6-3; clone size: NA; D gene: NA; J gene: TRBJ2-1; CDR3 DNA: TGTGCCAGCAGCATTAGCGGAAGCTCCTACAATGAGCAGTTCTTC; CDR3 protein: CASSISGSSYNEQFF
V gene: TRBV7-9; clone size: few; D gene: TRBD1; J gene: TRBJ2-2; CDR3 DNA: TGTGCCAGCAGAAACCCACAGGGGGCCACGAACACCGGGGAGCTGTTTTTT; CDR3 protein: CASRNPQGATNTGELFF
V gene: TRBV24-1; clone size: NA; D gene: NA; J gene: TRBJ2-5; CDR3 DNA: TGTGCCACCAGTGGTTCTCCGGGGCAAGAGACCCAGTACTTC; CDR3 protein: CATSGSPGQETQYF
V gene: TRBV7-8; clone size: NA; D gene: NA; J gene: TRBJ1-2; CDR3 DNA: TGTGCCAGCAGCTTAGTATCGGGGATTAACTATGGCTACACCTTC; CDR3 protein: CASSLVSGINYGYTF
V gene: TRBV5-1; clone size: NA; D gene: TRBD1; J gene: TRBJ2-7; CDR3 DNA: TGCGCCAGCAGCTACGGACAGGGGCTCGGGACCTACGAGCAGTACTTC; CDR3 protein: CASSYGQGLGTYEQYF